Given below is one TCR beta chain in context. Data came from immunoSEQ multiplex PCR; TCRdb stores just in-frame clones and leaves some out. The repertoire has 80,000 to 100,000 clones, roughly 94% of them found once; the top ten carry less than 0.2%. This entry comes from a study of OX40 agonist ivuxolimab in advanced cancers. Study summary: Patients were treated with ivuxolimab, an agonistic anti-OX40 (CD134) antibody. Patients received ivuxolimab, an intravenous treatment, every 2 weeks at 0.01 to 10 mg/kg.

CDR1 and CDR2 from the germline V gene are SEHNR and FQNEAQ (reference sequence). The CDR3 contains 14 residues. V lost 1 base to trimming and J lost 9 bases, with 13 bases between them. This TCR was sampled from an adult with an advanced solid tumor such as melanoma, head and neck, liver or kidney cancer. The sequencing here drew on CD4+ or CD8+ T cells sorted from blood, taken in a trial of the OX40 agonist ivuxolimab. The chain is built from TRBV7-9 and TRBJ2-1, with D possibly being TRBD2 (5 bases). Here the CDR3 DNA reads TGTGCCAGCAGCTTAGACGGGAATCCCAGTGAGCAGTTCTTC. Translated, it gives CASSLDGNPSEQFF.